The entry below describes one T cell receptor beta chain. The antigen remains undetermined. Unique molecular identifiers were incorporated when the TCRbeta library was constructed. TCRdb reanalysed the PCR reads using MiXCR and keeps one entry per CDR3 protein. The sample has approximately 490,000 distinct CDR3 sequences, 8% to 11% seen once. These data are taken from a study of T-cell reconstitution after alpha-beta-depleted transplantation in children. Study-level points and caveats: Some patients' high day-60 TCRbeta diversity was attributed to recipient cells surviving conditioning.

The trim removed 4 bases at V and 3 bases at J, leaving 14 bases unmatched. Germline V gives CDR1 DFQATT, CDR2 SNEGSKA (reference sequence). CDR3 length equals 16 residues. This rearrangement joins TRBV20-1 to TRBJ2-7, with TRBD1 matching 8 bases. This specimen consisted of PBMCs, obtained before TCRalphabeta/CD19-depleted stem cell transplant. The source of this sequence is a child under 10 years old with inherited bone marrow failure, due to receive a stem cell transplant. CDR3 sequence: CSAKPNRDRRIYEQYF. The CDR3 DNA is TGCAGTGCTAAGCCCAACCGGGACAGGCGGATCTACGAGCAGTACTTC.